This T cell receptor beta chain was profiled in a study of CD8+CD57+ T cells in acquired aplastic anemia. The template for TCR beta VDJ and CDR3 sequence profiling was genomic DNA. MiXCR, applied by TCRdb to the reads, yields one record per CDR3 protein. The sample lists about 240,000 distinct CDR3 sequences, 47% occurring once. This clonotype was counted ten times or more. The authors sequenced patients whose flow cytometry had shown CD8+CD57+ cell expansion. This CDR3 is 13 amino acids long. Germline V gene data show CDR1 as MNHEY and CDR2 as SVGAGI. V was trimmed by 5 bases and J by 5 bases, leaving 12 bases between them.

This clonotype originated in a human donor with aplastic anemia. The chain is built from TRBV6-5 and TRBJ2-5; the D gene is possibly TRBD2 (5 bases). Sequencing was carried out using sorted CD4+, CD8+, or CD8+CD57+ T cells (not recorded which) from PBMCs. CDR3 protein: CASSDERRETQYF. CDR3 DNA: TGTGCCAGCAGTGATGAGAGGAGGGAGACCCAGTACTTC.